A selection of T cell receptor beta chains follows, all from one sample in a study of Ad26.COV2.S vaccination and SARS-CoV-2 variants. The method was immunoSEQ multiplex PCR; TCRdb's version includes in-frame clones alone and lacks a portion of them. In the table there are about 350,000 clones, 85% of which are singletons. The input for sequencing was peripheral blood, taken in a trial of Ad26.COV2.S vaccine versus placebo. Receptors were obtained from a person aged 18-65 years who received the Ad26.COV2.S COVID-19 vaccine or a placebo. CDR3s include the opening cysteine and the closing phenylalanine or tryptophan. D genes are given only for firm matches. Clone sizes are given selectively: once, few, many, or a class where the clone is expanded.

once	TRBD2	17	TRBV5-1	TRBJ2-1	CASSFFSGGSSYNEQFF	TGCGCCAGCAGCTTTTTCAGCGGGGGGAGCTCCTACAATGAGCAGTTCTTC
.	.	15	TRBV5-1	TRBJ1-5	CASSLDSAGNQPQHF	TGCGCCAGCAGCTTGGACAGTGCGGGCAATCAGCCCCAGCATTTT
many	.	14	TRBV11-2	TRBJ1-5	CASSPTGSNQPQHF	TGTGCCAGCAGCCCGACAGGTAGCAATCAGCCCCAGCATTTT
.	TRBD1	14	TRBV4-1	TRBJ1-2	CASSSGTGDYGYTF	TGCGCCAGCAGCTCCGGGACAGGGGACTATGGCTACACCTTC
many	TRBD2	17	TRBV27	TRBJ2-2	CASSWLAGGRYTGELFF	TGTGCCAGCAGCTGGTTAGCGGGAGGACGATACACCGGGGAGCTGTTTTTT
.	TRBD1	13	TRBV7-2	TRBJ2-7	CASSRDRVHEQYF	TGTGCCAGCAGCAGGGACAGGGTCCACGAGCAGTACTTC
.	TRBD2	14	TRBV9	TRBJ2-3	CASSVGRGSDTQYF	TGTGCCAGCAGCGTCGGGAGGGGCTCAGATACGCAGTATTTT
.	.	14	TRBV5-1	TRBJ2-7	CASSFFGSSYEQYF	TGCGCCAGCAGCTTTTTTGGGAGCTCCTACGAGCAGTACTTC
.	.	16	TRBV18	TRBJ2-2	CASSPIGSGNTGELFF	TGTGCCAGCTCACCAATCGGGTCGGGTAACACCGGGGAGCTGTTTTTT
.	.	14	TRBV18	TRBJ1-1	CASSPRSVDTEAFF	TGTGCCAGCTCACCACGCTCCGTCGACACTGAAGCTTTCTTT
.	TRBD2	13	TRBV29-1	TRBJ2-3	CSVYWEGPDTQYF	TGCAGCGTTTACTGGGAGGGCCCAGATACGCAGTATTTT
.	.	14	TRBV5-1	TRBJ2-3	CASSPYKITDTQYF	TGCGCCAGCAGCCCCTACAAGATCACAGATACGCAGTATTTT
.	TRBD2	15	TRBV7-8	TRBJ2-1	CASSPTTSGSNEQFF	TGTGCCAGCAGCCCGACGACTAGCGGGAGCAATGAGCAGTTCTTC
.	TRBD1	17	TRBV5-1	TRBJ2-5	CASSPGTGGEVAETQYF	TGCGCCAGCAGCCCAGGGACAGGGGGCGAGGTTGCAGAGACCCAGTACTTC
once	TRBD2	15	TRBV4-3	TRBJ2-5	CASSHGAGGQETQYF	TGCGCCAGCAGCCACGGGGCGGGGGGCCAAGAGACCCAGTACTTC
once	.	16	TRBV5-1	TRBJ1-3	CASSLGSLRTGNTIYF	TGCGCCAGCAGCTTGGGGAGCTTGCGCACTGGAAACACCATATATTTT
once	.	14	TRBV6-5	TRBJ1-1	CASRGRWGNTEAFF	TGTGCCAGCAGGGGTCGGTGGGGGAACACTGAAGCTTTCTTT
.	TRBD1	14	TRBV30	TRBJ1-1	CAWSHGQGNTEAFF	TGTGCCTGGAGCCACGGACAGGGCAACACTGAAGCTTTCTTT
.	.	14	TRBV27	TRBJ2-6	CASRPPGSANVLTF	TGTGCCAGCAGGCCTCCAGGTTCTGCCAACGTCCTGACTTTC
.	TRBD1	13	TRBV19	TRBJ2-1	CASSLGQHNEQFF	TGTGCCAGTAGCTTGGGACAGCACAATGAGCAGTTCTTC
.	.	13	TRBV9	TRBJ2-5	CASSVAGTETQYF	TGTGCCAGCAGCGTAGCAGGGACCGAGACCCAGTACTTC
.	.	14	TRBV7-8	TRBJ1-2	CASSVRAPGYGYTF	TGTGCCAGCAGCGTCAGGGCCCCTGGGTATGGCTACACCTTC
.	TRBD1	14	TRBV6-5	TRBJ1-1	CASSSEGASTEAFF	TGTGCCAGCAGTTCTGAGGGGGCGAGTACTGAAGCTTTCTTT
many	.	13	TRBV11-3	TRBJ2-1	CASSFAASEGQFF	TGTGCCAGCAGCTTCGCGGCGTCTGAGGGGCAGTTCTTC
once	.	14	TRBV6-5	TRBJ2-7	CASSYRRDYYEQYF	TGTGCCAGCAGTTACCGTAGGGATTACTACGAGCAGTACTTC
few	TRBD2	15	TRBV11-2	TRBJ2-1	CASRLGAGGNNEQFF	TGTGCCAGCAGACTAGGGGCGGGGGGAAACAATGAGCAGTTCTTC
.	.	14	TRBV12-5	TRBJ1-5	CASGSDSNNQPQHF	TGTGCTAGTGGTTCGGACAGCAACAATCAGCCCCAGCATTTT
.	.	14	TRBV5-1	TRBJ2-5	CASSLEWGLGTQYF	TGCGCCAGCAGCTTGGAATGGGGTTTGGGGACCCAGTACTTC
.	.	14	TRBV6-2/TRBV6-3	TRBJ1-1	CASSYPGWDTEAFF	TGTGCCAGCAGTTACCCAGGGTGGGACACTGAAGCTTTCTTT
once	TRBD1	19	TRBV30	TRBJ1-5	CAWSVRGTGPSYSNQPQHF	TGTGCCTGGAGTGTACGTGGGACAGGTCCCTCCTATAGCAATCAGCCCCAGCATTTT
.	TRBD2	17	TRBV5-8	TRBJ2-1	CASSLRLAGAGYNEQFF	TGTGCCAGCAGCTTGAGACTAGCGGGGGCCGGCTACAATGAGCAGTTCTTC
.	TRBD1	14	TRBV5-1	TRBJ1-5	CASSATGVNQPQHF	TGCGCCAGCAGCGCCACAGGGGTCAATCAGCCCCAGCATTTT
.	TRBD1	15	TRBV28	TRBJ2-7	CASSGSRDRNYEQYF	TGTGCCAGCAGTGGATCCCGGGACAGGAACTACGAGCAGTACTTC
few	TRBD2	14	TRBV5-1	TRBJ2-7	CASSLAGGAYEQYF	TGCGCCAGCAGCTTGGCCGGGGGGGCCTACGAGCAGTACTTC
.	TRBD1	14	TRBV5-1	TRBJ2-7	CASSPGTGGNEQYF	TGCGCCAGCAGCCCGGGGACAGGGGGAAACGAGCAGTACTTC
.	.	14	TRBV20-1	TRBJ2-7	CSASRFQRNYEQYF	TGCAGTGCTAGTAGGTTCCAGCGGAACTACGAGCAGTACTTC
.	.	11	TRBV27	TRBJ1-1	CASSLYTEAFF	TGTGCCAGCAGTTTATACACTGAAGCTTTCTTT
.	TRBD2	17	TRBV4-1	TRBJ2-5	CASSQEVAGGTVETQYF	TGCGCCAGCAGCCAAGAGGTGGCGGGAGGGACGGTAGAGACCCAGTACTTC
.	TRBD2	18	TRBV7-2	TRBJ2-2	CASSLGLAGAANTGELFF	TGTGCCAGCAGCTTGGGACTAGCGGGGGCCGCGAACACCGGGGAGCTGTTTTTT